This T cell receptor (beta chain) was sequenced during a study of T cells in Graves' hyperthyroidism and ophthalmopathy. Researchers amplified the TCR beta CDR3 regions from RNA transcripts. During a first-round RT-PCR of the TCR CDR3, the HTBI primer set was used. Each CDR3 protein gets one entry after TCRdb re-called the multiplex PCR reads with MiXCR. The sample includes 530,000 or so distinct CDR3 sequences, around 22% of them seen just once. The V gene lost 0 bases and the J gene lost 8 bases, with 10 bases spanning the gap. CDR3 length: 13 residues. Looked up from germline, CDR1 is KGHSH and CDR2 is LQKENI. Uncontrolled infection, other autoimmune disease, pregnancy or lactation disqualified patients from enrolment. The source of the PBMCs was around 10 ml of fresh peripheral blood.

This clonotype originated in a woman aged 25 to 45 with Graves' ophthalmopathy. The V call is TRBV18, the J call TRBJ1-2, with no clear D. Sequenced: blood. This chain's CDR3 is CASSPPGREGYTF. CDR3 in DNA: TGTGCCAGCTCACCACCGGGAAGGGAAGGCTACACCTTC.